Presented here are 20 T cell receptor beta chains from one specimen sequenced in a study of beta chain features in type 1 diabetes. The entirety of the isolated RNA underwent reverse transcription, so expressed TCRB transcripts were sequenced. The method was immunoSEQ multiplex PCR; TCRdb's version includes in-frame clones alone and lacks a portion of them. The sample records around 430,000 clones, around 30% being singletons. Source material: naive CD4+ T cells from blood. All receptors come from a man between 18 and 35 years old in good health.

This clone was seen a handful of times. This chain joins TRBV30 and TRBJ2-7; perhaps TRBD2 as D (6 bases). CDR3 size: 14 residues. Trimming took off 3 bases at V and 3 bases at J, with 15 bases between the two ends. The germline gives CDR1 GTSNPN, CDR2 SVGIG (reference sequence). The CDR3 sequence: CAWRRGLTNYEQYF. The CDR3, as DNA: TGTGCCTGGAGGAGAGGACTAACCAACTACGAGCAGTACTTC.

This CDR3 is CASTQVYRTDTQYF. CDR3 coding DNA: TGTGCCAGCACCCAAGTTTATAGGACAGATACGCAGTATTTT. J is TRBJ2-3 and V is TRBV5-6; D is uncertain. The germline V and J ends were trimmed by 6 bases and 3 bases, with 14 bases remaining between them. Germline V CDR1 and CDR2: SGHDT, YYEEEE. The CDR3 is 14 amino acids.

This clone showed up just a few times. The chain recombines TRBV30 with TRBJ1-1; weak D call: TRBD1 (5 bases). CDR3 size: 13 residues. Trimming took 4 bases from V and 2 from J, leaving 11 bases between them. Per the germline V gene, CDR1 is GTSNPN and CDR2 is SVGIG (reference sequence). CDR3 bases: TGTGCCTGGACCCGACAGACTAACACTGAAGCTTTCTTT. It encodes CAWTRQTNTEAFF.

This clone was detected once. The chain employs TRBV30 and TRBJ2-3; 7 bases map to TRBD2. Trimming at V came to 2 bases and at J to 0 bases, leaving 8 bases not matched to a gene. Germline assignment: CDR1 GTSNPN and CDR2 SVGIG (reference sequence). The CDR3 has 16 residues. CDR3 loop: CAWSTGLADSTDTQYF. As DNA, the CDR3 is TGTGCCTGGAGTACGGGTCTAGCGGATAGCACAGATACGCAGTATTTT.

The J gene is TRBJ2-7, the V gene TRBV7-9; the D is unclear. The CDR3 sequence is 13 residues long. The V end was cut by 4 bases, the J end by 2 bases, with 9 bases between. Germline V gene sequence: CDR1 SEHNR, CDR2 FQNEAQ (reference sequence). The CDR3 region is CASSSPSTYEQYF. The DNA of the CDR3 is TGTGCCAGCAGCTCCCCAAGTACCTACGAGCAGTACTTC.

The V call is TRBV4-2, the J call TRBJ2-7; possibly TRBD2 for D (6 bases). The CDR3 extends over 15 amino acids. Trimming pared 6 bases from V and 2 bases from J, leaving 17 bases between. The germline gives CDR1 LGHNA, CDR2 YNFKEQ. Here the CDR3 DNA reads TGTGCCAGCAGTAAGGGCTCGGGAGAGACCTACGAGCAGTACTTC. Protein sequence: CASSKGSGETYEQYF.

Written as DNA, the CDR3 is TGTGCCAGCAGCCTAGGACTAGCGGAATACAATGAGCAGTTCTTC. Translated, it gives CASSLGLAEYNEQFF. The chain has TRBV7-6 and TRBJ2-1; 10 nucleotides align to TRBD2. After removal of 5 bases from V and 4 bases from J, the junction contained 5 bases not matched to a gene. This CDR3 contains 15 residues. In germline, CDR1 is SGHVS, CDR2 FNYEAQ.

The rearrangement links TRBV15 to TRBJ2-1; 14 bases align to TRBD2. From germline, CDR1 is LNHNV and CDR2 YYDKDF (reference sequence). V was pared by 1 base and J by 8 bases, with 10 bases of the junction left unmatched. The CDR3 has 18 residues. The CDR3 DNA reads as TGTGCCACCAGCAGAGCGGGACTAGCGGGAGTCGATTCCCATGAGCAGTTCTTC. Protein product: CATSRAGLAGVDSHEQFF.

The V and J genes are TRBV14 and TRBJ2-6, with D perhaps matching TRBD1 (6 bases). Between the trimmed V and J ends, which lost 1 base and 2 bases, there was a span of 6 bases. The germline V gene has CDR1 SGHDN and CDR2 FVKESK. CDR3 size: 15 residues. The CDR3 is CASSQGGPGANVLTF. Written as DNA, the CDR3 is TGTGCCAGCAGCCAAGGGGGGCCTGGGGCCAACGTCCTGACTTTC.

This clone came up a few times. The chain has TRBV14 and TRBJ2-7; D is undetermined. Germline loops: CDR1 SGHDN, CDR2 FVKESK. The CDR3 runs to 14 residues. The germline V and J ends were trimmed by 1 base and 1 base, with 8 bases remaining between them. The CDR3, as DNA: TGTGCCAGCAGCCAAGTGTCGTTGTCCTACGAGCAGTACTTC. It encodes CASSQVSLSYEQYF.

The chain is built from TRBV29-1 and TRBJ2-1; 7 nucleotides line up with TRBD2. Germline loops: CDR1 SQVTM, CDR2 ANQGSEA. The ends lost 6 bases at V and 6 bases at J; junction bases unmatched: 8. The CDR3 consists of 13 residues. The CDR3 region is CSVIRERGNEQFF. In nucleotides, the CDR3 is TGCAGCGTAATCCGGGAGCGGGGCAATGAGCAGTTCTTC.

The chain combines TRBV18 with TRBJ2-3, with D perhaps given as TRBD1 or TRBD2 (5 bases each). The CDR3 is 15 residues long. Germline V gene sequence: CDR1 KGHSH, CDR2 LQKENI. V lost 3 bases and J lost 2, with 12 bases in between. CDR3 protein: CASSPRDENTDTQYF. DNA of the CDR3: TGTGCCAGCTCACCCCGGGACGAAAACACAGATACGCAGTATTTT.

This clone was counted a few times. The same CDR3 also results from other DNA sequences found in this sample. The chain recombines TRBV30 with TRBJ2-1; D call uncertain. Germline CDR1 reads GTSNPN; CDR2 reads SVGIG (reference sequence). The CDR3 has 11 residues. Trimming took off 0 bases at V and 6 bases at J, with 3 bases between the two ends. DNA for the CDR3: TGTGCCTGGAGTGTCATCAATGAGCAGTTCTTC. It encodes CAWSVINEQFF.

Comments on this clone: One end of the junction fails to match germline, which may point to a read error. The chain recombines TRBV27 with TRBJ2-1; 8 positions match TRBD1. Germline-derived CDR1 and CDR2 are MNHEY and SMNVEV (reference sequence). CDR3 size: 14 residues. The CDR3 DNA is TGTGCCAGCAGTTTATGGGACAGGTCCAATGGGCAGTTCTTC. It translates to CASSLWDRSNGQFF.

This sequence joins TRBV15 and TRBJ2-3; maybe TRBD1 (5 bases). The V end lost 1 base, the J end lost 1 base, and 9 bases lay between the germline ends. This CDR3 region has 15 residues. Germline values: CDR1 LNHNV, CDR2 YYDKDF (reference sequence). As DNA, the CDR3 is TGTGCCACCAGCAGAGTGTCAGGGCGCACAGATACGCAGTATTTT. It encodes CATSRVSGRTDTQYF.

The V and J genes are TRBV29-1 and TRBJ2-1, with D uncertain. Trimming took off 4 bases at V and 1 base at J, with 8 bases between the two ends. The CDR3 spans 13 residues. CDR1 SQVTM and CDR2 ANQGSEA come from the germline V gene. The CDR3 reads CSVGLQSYNEQFF. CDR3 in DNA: TGCAGCGTTGGGTTACAGTCCTACAATGAGCAGTTCTTC.

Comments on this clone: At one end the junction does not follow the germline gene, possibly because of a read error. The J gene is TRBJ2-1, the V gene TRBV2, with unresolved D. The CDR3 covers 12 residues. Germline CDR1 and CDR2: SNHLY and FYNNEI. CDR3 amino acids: CASREEGNEQFF. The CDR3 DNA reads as TGTGCCAGCAGAGAAGAAGGGAATGAGCAGTTCTTC.

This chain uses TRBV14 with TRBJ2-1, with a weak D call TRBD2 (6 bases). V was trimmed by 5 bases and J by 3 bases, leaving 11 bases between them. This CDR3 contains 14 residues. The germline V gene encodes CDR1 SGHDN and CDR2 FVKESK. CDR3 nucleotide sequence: TGTGCCAGCAGCGGCCGGGACTTCTACAATGAGCAGTTCTTC. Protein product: CASSGRDFYNEQFF.

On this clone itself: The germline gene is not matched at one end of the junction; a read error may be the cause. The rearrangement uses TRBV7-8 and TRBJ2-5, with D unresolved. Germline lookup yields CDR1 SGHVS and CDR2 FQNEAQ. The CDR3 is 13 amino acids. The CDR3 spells CASSSGPRETQYF. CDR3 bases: TGTGCCAGTAGCTCTGGCCCGAGGGAGACCCAGTACTTC.

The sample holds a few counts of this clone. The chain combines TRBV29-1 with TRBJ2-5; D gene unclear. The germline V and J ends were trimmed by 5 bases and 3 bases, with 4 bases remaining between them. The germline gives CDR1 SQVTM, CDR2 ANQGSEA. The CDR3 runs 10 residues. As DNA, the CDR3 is TGCAGCGTTCAGGAAGAGACCCAGTACTTC. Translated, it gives CSVQEETQYF. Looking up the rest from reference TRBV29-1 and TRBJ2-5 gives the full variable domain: SAVISQKPSRDICQRGTSLTIQCQVDSQVTMMFWYRQQPGQSLTLIATANQGSEATYESGFVIDKFPISRPNLTFSTLTVSNMSPEDSSIYLCSVQEETQYFGPGTRLLVL.